Each of the 2 T cell receptor beta chains below was sequenced from the same sample in a study of technical replicates of blood from several donors. Profiling relied on immunoSEQ multiplex PCR, and the TCRdb table lists in-frame clones only, not all of them. The sample holds about 14,000 clones; over 80% are singletons and the top ten take around 10%. Specimen: PBMCs. The origin of the receptors is a human donor in good health.

Only a few counts were recorded for this clone. The V call is TRBV18, the J call TRBJ2-7; the match to TRBD1 covers 9 bases. Germline CDR1 reads KGHSH; CDR2 reads LQKENI. This CDR3 comprises 16 residues. The V gene end was trimmed by 2 bases and the J gene end by 0 bases; junction bases not matched to a gene: 5. The CDR3 loop is CASSPTSTGGSYEQYF. The CDR3 DNA is TGTGCCAGCTCACCAACTTCGACAGGGGGCTCCTACGAGCAGTACTTC.

This clone was detected once. The rearrangement joins TRBV2 to TRBJ2-1; D is uncertain. The CDR3 has 13 amino acids. CDR1 is SNHLY, CDR2 FYNNEI, per germline. V was pared by 5 bases and J by 8 bases, with 13 bases between. The CDR3 nucleotides are TGTGCCAGCAGTACTATCACCTGGTATGAGCAGTTCTTC. Translated, it gives CASSTITWYEQFF.